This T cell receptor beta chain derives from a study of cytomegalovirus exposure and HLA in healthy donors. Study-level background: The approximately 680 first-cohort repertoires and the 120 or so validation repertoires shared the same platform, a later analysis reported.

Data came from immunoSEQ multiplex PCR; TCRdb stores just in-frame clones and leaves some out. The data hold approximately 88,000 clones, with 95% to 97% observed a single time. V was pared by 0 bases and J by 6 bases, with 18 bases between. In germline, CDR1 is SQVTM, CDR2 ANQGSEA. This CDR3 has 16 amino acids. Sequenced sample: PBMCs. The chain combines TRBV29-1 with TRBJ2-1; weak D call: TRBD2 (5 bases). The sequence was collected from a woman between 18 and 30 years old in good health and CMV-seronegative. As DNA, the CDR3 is TGCAGCGTTGAAGATTTCGCGGGTAAGGTAGCCAATGAGCAGTTCTTC. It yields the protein CSVEDFAGKVANEQFF.